This passage covers 2 T cell receptor beta chains from one sample sequenced in a study of blood T cell repertoires in COVID-19. TCRdb's copy holds only in-frame clones and misses some; the assay was immunoSEQ multiplex PCR. Found here are 650,000 to 800,000 clones, about 87% of them singletons; the top ten hold roughly 0.25%. What was sequenced was peripheral blood. The source of these receptors is a woman under 30 with acute or convalescent COVID-19.

The chain joins TRBV7-9 to TRBJ1-3; D not resolved. Per germline, CDR1 SEHNR and CDR2 FQNEAQ (reference sequence). The V and J ends lost 4 bases and 1 base respectively, with 8 bases between them. This CDR3 comprises 14 residues. The CDR3 DNA follows: TGTGCCAGCAGCTCCCAGGTATCTGGAAACACCATATATTTT. Residues: CASSSQVSGNTIYF.

The chain has TRBV7-3 and TRBJ1-2; 12 bases fit TRBD1. V lost 1 base, J lost 8 bases, and 8 bases stayed unmatched. Per the germline V gene, CDR1 is SGHTA and CDR2 is FQGTGA. This CDR3 is 16 amino acids long. The CDR3 region has the DNA TGTGCCAGCAGCTTAAACCCGGGACAGGGGGCGGAAGGCTACACCTTC. This translates into CASSLNPGQGAEGYTF.